This T cell receptor (beta chain) was identified in a study of blood T cell repertoires in COVID-19 (TCRdb year 2020). In the study overall: Samples covering the acute and convalescent phases of COVID-19 were provided by collaborators in the United States, Italy and Spain. Nearly every sample came with metadata listing a de-identified subject ID, COVID-19 status, age in years and sex. The prospective study material was composed of cDNA or gDNA derived from T cells, B-cell-depleted T cells, or PBMCs. The dataset comprised deeply sampled blood TCRbeta repertoires from subjects exposed to, actively infected with, or recovered from COVID-19. The samples were drawn from the first 160 participants of the ongoing ImmuneRACE study and from under 1,500 subjects provided by 6 global collaborators. The repertoires were made available in a free public database intended to serve as a resource for research on the immune response to SARS-CoV-2. Where HLA class I and class II types were available, the types were taken from metadata supplied by the sample provider, not from assay-based typing. Study-wide findings and limitations: Clinical and demographic metadata were provided uncurated, with the amount varying by source and participant.

TCRbeta CDR3 regions were amplified from genomic DNA by means of the immunoSEQ Assay, a bias-controlled multiplex PCR. The authors' analysis ran thus. Nucleated cell counts per sample were estimated from amplification of reference gene primers within the assay. To quantify the absolute abundance of each unique TCRbeta CDR3 rearrangement, sequence reads were collapsed and filtered. For each sample, productive Simpson clonality was calculated by taking the square root of Simpson's diversity index across productive rearrangements. The table was pulled from immuneACCESS by TCRdb, which kept in-frame rearrangements only. Such tables lose some clones; where checked, under half of the loss comes from unresolved V genes, and the rest has no known cause. V and J calls and clone size are those listed in that table; D and trimming were worked out from the DNA. The sample includes under 200,000 clones, with about 83% observed a single time. Roughly 3.7% of the sample lies in the top ten.

Details on this clone: Its specific antigen is unknown. Per-base quality was not reported, and no clone a single base away is much larger than it.

The CDR3, cysteine through phenylalanine, is 16 amino acids long. This entry keeps only the CDR3 DNA: 48 bases, framed from base 1. CDR1 SGHVS and CDR2 FQNEAQ are derived from the germline V gene. V is shortened by 0 bases, J by 3 bases, and the region joining them spans 11 bases. Each collaborating institution followed its own protocols to collect whole blood in K2EDTA tubes. For TCRbeta analysis, collaborators shipped samples as frozen whole blood, isolated PBMCs, or DNA extracted from either of those sample types. The rearrangement combines TRBV7-8 with TRBJ2-2; no D segment can be confidently identified. Sequencing was carried out using peripheral blood. This TCR was recovered from a man aged 18 to 29 with active or convalescent COVID-19. CDR3 loop: CASSLAPTVDTGELFF. At the DNA level, the sequence is TGTGCCAGCAGCTTAGCCCCCACGGTGGACACCGGGGAGCTGTTTTTT.